The entry below gives a single T cell receptor (beta chain) sequence along with its context. Clones were sequenced by immunoSEQ multiplex PCR, and TCRdb holds only the in-frame ones, with some missing. This table holds 100,000 to 120,000 clones, 76% found once. These data are taken from a study of blood T cell repertoires in COVID-19. The clonotype was recovered from a woman of 80 years or more with acute or convalescent COVID-19. Sequencing was done on a sample of peripheral blood.

The CDR3 region has the DNA TGTGCCAGTACCCCTTTACCGGGACTAGCGGGAAGTGGGACAGATACGCAGTATTTT. Its protein product is CASTPLPGLAGSGTDTQYF. The V call is TRBV19, the J call TRBJ2-3; 13 bases agree with TRBD2. The CDR3 runs to 19 residues. The germline CDR1 and CDR2 sequences are LNHDA and SQIVND (reference sequence). J was trimmed by 3 bases and V by 7 bases; bases with no gene match: 16.